This T cell receptor beta chain was observed in a study of blood T cell repertoires in COVID-19. Study context: PBMCs, B-cell-depleted T cells, or T cells provided the cDNA or gDNA that made up the material.

This clone appeared once. This CDR3 region has 13 residues. The V end was cut by 3 bases, the J end by 4 bases, with 10 bases between. Germline CDR1 SGDLS, CDR2 YYNGEE. How the authors handled the data: Amplification from reference gene primers served as the basis for estimated nucleated cell counts. Produced via immunoSEQ multiplex PCR; TCRdb's table is partial and in-frame only. The V and J calls and clone size are taken from that table; D and trimming were inferred from the DNA. The sample consists of 180,000 or so clones, roughly 84% of them appearing once. This TCR was recovered from a man in his 60s who had recovered from COVID-19. Sequenced material: peripheral blood. V gene TRBV9 combines with J gene TRBJ1-1; D possibly corresponds to TRBD1 (5 bases). For the CDR3, the DNA is TGTGCCAGCAGCGCCTTCGGGGGCACTGAAGCTTTCTTT. This translates into CASSAFGGTEAFF.